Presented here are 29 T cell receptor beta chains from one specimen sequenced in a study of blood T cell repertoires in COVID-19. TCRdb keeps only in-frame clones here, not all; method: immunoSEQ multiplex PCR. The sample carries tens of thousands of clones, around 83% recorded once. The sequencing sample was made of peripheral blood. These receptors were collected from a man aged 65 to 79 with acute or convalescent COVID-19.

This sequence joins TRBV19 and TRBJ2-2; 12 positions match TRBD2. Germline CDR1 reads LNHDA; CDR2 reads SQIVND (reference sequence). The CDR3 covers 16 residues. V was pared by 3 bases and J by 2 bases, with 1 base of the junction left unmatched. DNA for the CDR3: TGTGCCAGTAGTATGACTAGCGGGAGCAACACCGGGGAGCTGTTTTTT. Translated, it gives CASSMTSGSNTGELFF. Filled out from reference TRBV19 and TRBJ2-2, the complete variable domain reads DGGITQSPKYLFRKEGQNVTLSCEQNLNHDAMYWYRQDPGQGLRLIYYSQIVNDFQKGDIAEGYSVSREKKESFPLTVTSAQKNPTAFYLCASSMTSGSNTGELFFGEGSRLTVL.

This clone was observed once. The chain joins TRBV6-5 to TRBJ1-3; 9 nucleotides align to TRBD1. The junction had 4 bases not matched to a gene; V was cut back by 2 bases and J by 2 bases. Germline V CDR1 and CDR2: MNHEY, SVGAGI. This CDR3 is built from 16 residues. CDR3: CASSYGGTGTGNTIYF. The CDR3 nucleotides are TGTGCCAGCAGTTACGGTGGGACAGGGACTGGAAACACCATATATTTT.

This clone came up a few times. In nucleotides, the CDR3 is TGTGCCAGTAGTAGGCCCCAGGGGGCCGATGGTAATGGAAACACCATATATTTT. It codes for CASSRPQGADGNGNTIYF. The V call is TRBV19, the J call TRBJ1-3; the match to TRBD1 covers 8 bases. V was clipped by 4 bases and J by 3 bases; unmatched bases: 14. The CDR3 totals 18 residues. Germline V lookup: CDR1 LNHDA, CDR2 SQIVND (reference sequence).

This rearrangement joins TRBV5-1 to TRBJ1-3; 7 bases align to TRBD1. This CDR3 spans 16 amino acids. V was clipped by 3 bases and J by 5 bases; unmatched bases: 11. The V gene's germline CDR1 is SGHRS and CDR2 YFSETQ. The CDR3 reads CASSSSGQLTRNTIYF. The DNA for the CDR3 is TGCGCCAGCAGCTCATCGGGACAGTTGACCCGAAACACCATATATTTT.

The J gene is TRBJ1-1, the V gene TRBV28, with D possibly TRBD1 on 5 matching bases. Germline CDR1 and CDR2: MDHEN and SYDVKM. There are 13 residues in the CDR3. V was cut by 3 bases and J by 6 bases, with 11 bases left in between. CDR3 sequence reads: CASSFSGGSEAFF. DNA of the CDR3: TGTGCCAGCAGTTTCTCGGGGGGATCTGAAGCTTTCTTT.

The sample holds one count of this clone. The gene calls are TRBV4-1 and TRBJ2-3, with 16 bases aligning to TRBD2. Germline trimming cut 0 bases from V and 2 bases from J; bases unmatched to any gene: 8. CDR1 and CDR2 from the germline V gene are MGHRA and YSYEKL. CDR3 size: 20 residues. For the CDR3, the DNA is TGCGCCAGCAGCCAAGATAGGGGACTAGCGGGAGGGCCCTTCACAGATACGCAGTATTTT. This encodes CASSQDRGLAGGPFTDTQYF.

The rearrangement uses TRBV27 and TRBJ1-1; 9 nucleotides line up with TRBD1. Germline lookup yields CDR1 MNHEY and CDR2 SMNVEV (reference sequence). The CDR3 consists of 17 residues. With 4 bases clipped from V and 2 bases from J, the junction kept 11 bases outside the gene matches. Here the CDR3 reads CASSSDKKGQGNTEAFF. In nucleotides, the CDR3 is TGTGCCAGCAGTTCCGACAAAAAGGGACAGGGAAACACTGAAGCTTTCTTT.

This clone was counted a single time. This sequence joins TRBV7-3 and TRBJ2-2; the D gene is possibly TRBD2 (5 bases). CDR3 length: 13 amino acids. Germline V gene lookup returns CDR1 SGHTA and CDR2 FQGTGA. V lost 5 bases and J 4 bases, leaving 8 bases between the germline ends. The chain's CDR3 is CASSPRGTGELFF. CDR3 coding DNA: TGTGCCAGCAGCCCCCGGGGCACCGGGGAGCTGTTTTTT.

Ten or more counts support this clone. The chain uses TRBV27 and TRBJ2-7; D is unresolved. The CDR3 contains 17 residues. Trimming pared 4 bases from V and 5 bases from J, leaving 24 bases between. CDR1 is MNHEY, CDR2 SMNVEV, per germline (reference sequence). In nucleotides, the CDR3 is TGTGCCAGCAGTTACTCCTCTGGCGAGGTTAGAACGGACGAGCAGTACTTC. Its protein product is CASSYSSGEVRTDEQYF.

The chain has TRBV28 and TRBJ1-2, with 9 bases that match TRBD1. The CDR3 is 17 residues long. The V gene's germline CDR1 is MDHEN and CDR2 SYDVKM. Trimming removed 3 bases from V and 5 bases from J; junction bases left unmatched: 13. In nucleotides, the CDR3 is TGTGCCAGCAGTTTGTCGGGACAGGGTGGTGAGGAATATGGCTACACCTTC. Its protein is CASSLSGQGGEEYGYTF.

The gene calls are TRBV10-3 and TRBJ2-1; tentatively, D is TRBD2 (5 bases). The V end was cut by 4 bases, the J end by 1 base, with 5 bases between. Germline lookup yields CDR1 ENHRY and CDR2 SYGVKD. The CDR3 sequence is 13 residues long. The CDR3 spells CAISGLSYNEQFF. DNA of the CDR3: TGTGCCATCAGTGGACTATCCTACAATGAGCAGTTCTTC.

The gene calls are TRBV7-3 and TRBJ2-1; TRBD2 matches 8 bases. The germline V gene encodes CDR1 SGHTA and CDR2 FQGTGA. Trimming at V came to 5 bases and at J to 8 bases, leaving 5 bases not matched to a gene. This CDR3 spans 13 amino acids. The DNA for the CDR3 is TGTGCCAGCAGCGAATCGGGACTAGATGAGCAGTTCTTC. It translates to CASSESGLDEQFF.

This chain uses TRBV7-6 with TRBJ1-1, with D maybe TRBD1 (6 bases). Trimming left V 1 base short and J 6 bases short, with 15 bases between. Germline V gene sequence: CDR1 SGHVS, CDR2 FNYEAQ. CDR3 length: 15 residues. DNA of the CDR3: TGTGCCAGCAGCTTAGTAGGAGGGGGGGCCGCTGAAGCTTTCTTT. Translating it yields CASSLVGGGAAEAFF.

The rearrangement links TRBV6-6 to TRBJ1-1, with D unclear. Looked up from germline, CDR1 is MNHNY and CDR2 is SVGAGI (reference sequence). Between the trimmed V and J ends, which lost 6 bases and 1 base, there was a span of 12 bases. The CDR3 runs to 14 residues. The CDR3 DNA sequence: TGTGCCAGCAGGGAGGCCGGAGAGAACACTGAAGCTTTCTTT. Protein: CASREAGENTEAFF.

CDR3 coding DNA: TGTGCCATCAGTGAGGCCAACAGGGGGACCGAGCAGTACTTC. Its translation is CAISEANRGTEQYF. This rearrangement joins TRBV10-3 to TRBJ2-7; 8 bases are shared with TRBD1. Per germline, CDR1 ENHRY and CDR2 SYGVKD. The CDR3 loop spans 14 amino acids. The V gene end was trimmed by 2 bases and the J gene end by 6 bases; junction bases not matched to a gene: 6.

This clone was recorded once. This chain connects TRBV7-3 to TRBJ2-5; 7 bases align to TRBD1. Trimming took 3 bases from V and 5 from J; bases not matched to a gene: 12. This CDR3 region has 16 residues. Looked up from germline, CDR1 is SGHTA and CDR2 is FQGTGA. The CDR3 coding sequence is TGTGCCAGCAGCTTCCCAAGACAGGGCTGTCCGGAGACCCAGTACTTC. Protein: CASSFPRQGCPETQYF.

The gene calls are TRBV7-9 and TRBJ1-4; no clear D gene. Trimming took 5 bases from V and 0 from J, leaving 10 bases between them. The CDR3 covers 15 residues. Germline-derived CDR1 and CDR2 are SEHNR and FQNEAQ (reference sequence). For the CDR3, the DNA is TGTGCCAGCAGCACGACACCCACAACTAATGAAAAACTGTTTTTT. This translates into CASSTTPTTNEKLFF.

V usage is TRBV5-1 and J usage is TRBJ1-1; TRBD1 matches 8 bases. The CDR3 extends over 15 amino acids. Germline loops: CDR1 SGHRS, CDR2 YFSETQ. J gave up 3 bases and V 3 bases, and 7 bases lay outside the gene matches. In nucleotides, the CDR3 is TGCGCCAGCAGCTCGATCAGGGGGCCGGACACTGAAGCTTTCTTT. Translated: CASSSIRGPDTEAFF.

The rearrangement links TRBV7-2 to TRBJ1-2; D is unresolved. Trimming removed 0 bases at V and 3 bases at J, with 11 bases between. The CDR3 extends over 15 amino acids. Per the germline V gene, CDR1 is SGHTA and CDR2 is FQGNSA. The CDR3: CASSLARGGYYGYTF. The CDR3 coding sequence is TGTGCCAGCAGCTTAGCGCGTGGAGGCTACTATGGCTACACCTTC.

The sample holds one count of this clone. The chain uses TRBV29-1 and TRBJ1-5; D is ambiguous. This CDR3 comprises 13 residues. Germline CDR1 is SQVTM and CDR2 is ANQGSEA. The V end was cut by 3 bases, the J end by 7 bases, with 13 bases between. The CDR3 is CSVDEGGGQPQHF. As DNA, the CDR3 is TGCAGCGTTGACGAAGGTGGAGGGCAGCCCCAGCATTTT.

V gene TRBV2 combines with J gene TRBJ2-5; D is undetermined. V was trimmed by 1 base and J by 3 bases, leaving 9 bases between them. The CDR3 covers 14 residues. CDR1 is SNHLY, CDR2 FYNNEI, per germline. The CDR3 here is CASSEGTVKETQYF. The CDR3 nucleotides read TGTGCCAGCAGTGAAGGAACAGTTAAAGAGACCCAGTACTTC.

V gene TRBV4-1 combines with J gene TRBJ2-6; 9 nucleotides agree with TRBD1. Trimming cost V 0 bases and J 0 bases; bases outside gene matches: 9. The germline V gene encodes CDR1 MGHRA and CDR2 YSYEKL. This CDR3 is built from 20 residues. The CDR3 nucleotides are TGCGCCAGCAGCCAAGATTGGGACAGGGTATTTCCCTCTGGGGCCAACGTCCTGACTTTC. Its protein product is CASSQDWDRVFPSGANVLTF.

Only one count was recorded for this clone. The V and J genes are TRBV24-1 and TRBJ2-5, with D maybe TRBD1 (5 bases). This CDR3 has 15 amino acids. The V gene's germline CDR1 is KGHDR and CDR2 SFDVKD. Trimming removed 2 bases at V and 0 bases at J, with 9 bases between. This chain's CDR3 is CATSDSGWDQETQYF. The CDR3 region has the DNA TGTGCCACCAGTGATTCAGGGTGGGACCAAGAGACCCAGTACTTC.

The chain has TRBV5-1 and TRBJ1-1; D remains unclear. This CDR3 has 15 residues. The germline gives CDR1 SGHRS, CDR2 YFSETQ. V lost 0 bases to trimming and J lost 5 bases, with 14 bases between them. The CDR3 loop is CASSLDGTRGTEAFF. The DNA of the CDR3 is TGCGCCAGCAGCTTGGATGGTACGCGGGGTACTGAAGCTTTCTTT.

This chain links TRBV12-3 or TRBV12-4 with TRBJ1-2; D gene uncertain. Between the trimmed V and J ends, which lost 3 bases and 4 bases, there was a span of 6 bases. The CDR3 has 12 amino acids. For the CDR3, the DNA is TGTGCCAGCAGTTTCAGTGGCTATGGCTACACCTTC. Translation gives CASSFSGYGYTF.

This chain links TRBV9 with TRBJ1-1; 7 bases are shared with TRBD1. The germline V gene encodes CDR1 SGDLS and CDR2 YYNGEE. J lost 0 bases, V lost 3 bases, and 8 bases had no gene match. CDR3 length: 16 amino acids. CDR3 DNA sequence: TGTGCCAGCAGCGCCGGACAGGAAACCTTGAACACTGAAGCTTTCTTT. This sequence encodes CASSAGQETLNTEAFF.

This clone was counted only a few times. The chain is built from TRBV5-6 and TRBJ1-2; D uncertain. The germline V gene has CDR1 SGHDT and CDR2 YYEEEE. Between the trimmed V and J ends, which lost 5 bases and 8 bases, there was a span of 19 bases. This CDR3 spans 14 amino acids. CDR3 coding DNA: TGTGCCAGCAGTTTTGATAAGGTATCCGGGGGCTACACCTTC. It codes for CASSFDKVSGGYTF.

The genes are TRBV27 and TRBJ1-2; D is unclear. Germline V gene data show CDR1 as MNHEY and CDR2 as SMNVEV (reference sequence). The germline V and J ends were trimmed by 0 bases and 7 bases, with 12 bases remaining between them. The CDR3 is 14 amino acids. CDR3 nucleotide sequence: TGTGCCAGCAGTTTATCCGGAGGGAGTCGTGGCTACACCTTC. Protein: CASSLSGGSRGYTF.

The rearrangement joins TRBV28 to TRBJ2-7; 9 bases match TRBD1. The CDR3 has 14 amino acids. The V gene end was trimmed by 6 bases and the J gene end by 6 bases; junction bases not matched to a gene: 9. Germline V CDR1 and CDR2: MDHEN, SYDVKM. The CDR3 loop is CASSRDRVRVEQYF. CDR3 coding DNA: TGTGCCAGCAGCCGGGACAGGGTACGGGTCGAGCAGTACTTC. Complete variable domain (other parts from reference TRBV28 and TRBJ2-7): DVKVTQSSRYLVKRTGEKVFLECVQDMDHENMFWYRQDPGLGLRLIYFSYDVKMKEKGDIPEGYSVSREKKERFSLILESASTNQTSMYLCASSRDRVRVEQYFGPGTRLTVT.